The source of this TCR beta chain is a study of vaccination and CD4 T cells after COVID-19. Study overall: The convalescents, six males and four females, included two who were Hispanic.

CDR3 size: 13 residues. Germline V CDR1 and CDR2: SGHVS, FNYEAQ. Trimming cost V 5 bases and J 6 bases; bases outside gene matches: 4. Via MiXCR, TCRdb re-called the PCR reads, giving one row per CDR3 protein. The sample shows about 18,000 distinct CDR3 sequences, 60% to 80% of them seen only once. The input for sequencing was CD4+ T cells from blood, taken before SARS-CoV-2 vaccination. The receptor was isolated from a human donor who had recovered from COVID-19. V and J are TRBV7-6 and TRBJ2-7, with 10 bases identical to TRBD2. The CDR3 region is CASSMGLASEQYF. The CDR3 coding sequence is TGTGCCAGCAGCATGGGACTAGCGAGCGAGCAGTACTTC.